This T cell receptor beta chain was observed in a study of PD-1 blockade in classical Hodgkin lymphoma. This clone is medium-sized by share. Its specificity is not known. Overall study results and limits: At baseline, newly diagnosed patients reportedly showed less TCR diversity than healthy donors.

The CDR3 has 13 amino acids. Trimming took off 0 bases at V and 4 bases at J, with 6 bases between the two ends. Per the germline V gene, CDR1 is MGHRA and CDR2 is YSYEKL. The protocol was immunoSEQ multiplex PCR, while the TCRdb copy is restricted to in-frame clones and leaves out a portion. Here the sample spans about 60,000 clones, about 89% being singletons. Regarding time point: cycle 4 day 1 (C4D1), after less than 7 weeks of nivolumab. Exposure to brentuximab vedotin varied, and each patient had relapsed following autologous stem cell transplantation. Patients' outcomes at their best amounted to complete response, partial response or progressive disease.

This clonotype was sampled from a human donor with classical Hodgkin lymphoma. The sequenced sample was peripheral blood mononuclear cells (PBMCs), obtained before the fourth cycle of nivolumab. V and J are TRBV4-1 and TRBJ1-1; D remains unclear. In DNA form, the CDR3 reads TGCGCCAGCAGCCAAGAAGGGCGCACTGAAGCTTTCTTT. It translates to CASSQEGRTEAFF.